These T cell receptor beta chains were read from a single sample in a study of shared clonotypes between healthy human individuals. The table came from immunoSEQ multiplex PCR; TCRdb's copy has only in-frame clones and leaves some out. The table shows 300,000 or so clones, with approximately 74% occurring only once. Sequencing was carried out using memory CD4+ T cells sorted from blood. The receptor set was obtained from a man aged 30-40 years in good health. CDR3s include the opening cysteine and the closing phenylalanine or tryptophan. The D gene is left open where the match is weak. Size is omitted from some rows. Given values are once, few, many or a class for expanded clones.

CDR3nt,CDR3aa,v_gene,abundance,j_gene,d_gene
TGCGCCAGCAGCCAAACCGGGGGTCCGGGGATATACGAGCAGTACTTC,CASSQTGGPGIYEQYF,TRBV5-1,once,TRBJ2-7,NA
TGCAGCGTTGAAGCCGGCGCCTTATACAATGAGCAGTTCTTC,CSVEAGALYNEQFF,TRBV29-1,NA,TRBJ2-1,NA
TGTGCCAGCAGTCCCGGGACGACTAGCACAGATACGCAGTATTTT,CASSPGTTSTDTQYF,TRBV5-4,NA,TRBJ2-3,NA
TGTGCCAGCAGCGCGCGGACTCGAGGACAAGAGACCCAGTACTTC,CASSARTRGQETQYF,TRBV7-8,NA,TRBJ2-5,NA
TGCAGTGCTAGGTCTGGAAACACCATATATTTT,CSARSGNTIYF,TRBV20-1,NA,TRBJ1-3,NA
TGTGCCAGCAGCCAAGATTCTGACGAGCAGTACTTC,CASSQDSDEQYF,TRBV4-2,NA,TRBJ2-7,NA
TGTGCCAGCAGTGAGACTAGCGGGAGTTACAATGAGCAGTTCTTC,CASSETSGSYNEQFF,TRBV6-4,NA,TRBJ2-1,TRBD2
TGTGCCAGCAGCTTAGGGACAGGCAATCAGCCCCAGCATTTT,CASSLGTGNQPQHF,TRBV11-2,NA,TRBJ1-5,NA
TGTGCCAGCAGCTTTACGGGACAGACCAATGAAAAACTGTTTTTT,CASSFTGQTNEKLFF,TRBV7-2,NA,TRBJ1-4,TRBD1
TGCGCCAGCAGCCCCACATCCGGGGGGGGCACAGATACGCAGTATTTT,CASSPTSGGGTDTQYF,TRBV5-1,many,TRBJ2-3,TRBD2
TGCGCCAGCAGCTTTGAGACTAGCGGGAGCGGCACCGGGGAGCTGTTTTTT,CASSFETSGSGTGELFF,TRBV5-1,NA,TRBJ2-2,TRBD2
TGTGCCAGCAGCTTAAATAGCAATCAGCCCCAGCATTTT,CASSLNSNQPQHF,TRBV7-9,NA,TRBJ1-5,NA
TGTGCCTGGAGTGTACAGCGCGATACGCAGTATTTT,CAWSVQRDTQYF,TRBV30,NA,TRBJ2-3,NA
TGTGCCAGCAGCTTAACTAGCGGCGAGCAGTACTTC,CASSLTSGEQYF,TRBV11-3,NA,TRBJ2-7,TRBD2
TGTGCCAGCACCGGAGGGGGGGGCGAGACCCAGTACTTC,CASTGGGGETQYF,TRBV2,NA,TRBJ2-5,NA
TGTGCCAGTAGTTTGACAGGGGGCAGGGGTCAGCCCCAGCATTTT,CASSLTGGRGQPQHF,TRBV19,NA,TRBJ1-5,TRBD1
TGCAGCGTTTACGGGACGGCCTTAGATACGCAGTATTTT,CSVYGTALDTQYF,TRBV29-1,NA,TRBJ2-3,NA
TGTGCCAGCAGCCAAGAGACAGGGATGTCTTGGCGGGAGAGCGAAAACATTCAGTACTTC,CASSQETGMSWRESENIQYF,TRBV7-6,NA,TRBJ2-4,NA
TGTGCCAGCAGTTCTCAAACCGGGACAGGGGACTACACCTTC,CASSSQTGTGDYTF,TRBV7-8,NA,TRBJ1-2,TRBD1
TGTGCCAGTAGTGGGGGGACAGATTTTACTGACGGGACCCAGTACTTC,CASSGGTDFTDGTQYF,TRBV19,NA,TRBJ2-5,NA
TGCAGCGCCGCACTAGAGGGGGCGCGGGGGCTGTTTTTT,CSAALEGARGLFF,TRBV29-1,NA,TRBJ1-4,TRBD1
TGCGCCAGCAGCTTGGCAGTAAACAATGAGCAGTTCTTC,CASSLAVNNEQFF,TRBV5-1,NA,TRBJ2-1,NA
TGTGCCAGCAGTGAAGGGGGACCCGGGGGCGGCCACGAGCAGTACTTC,CASSEGGPGGGHEQYF,TRBV6-1,NA,TRBJ2-7,NA
TGTGCCAGCAGCGTCCATTCACCCTCCTTCCAAGAGACCCAGTACTTC,CASSVHSPSFQETQYF,TRBV9,NA,TRBJ2-5,NA
TGCAGCGCCGGGGCGGCTGGGGCCAACGTCCTGACTTTC,CSAGAAGANVLTF,TRBV29-1,NA,TRBJ2-6,NA
TGTGCCAGCAGTTCAAAACAGGGGCCCGGGGCCAACGTCCTGACTTTC,CASSSKQGPGANVLTF,TRBV27,NA,TRBJ2-6,TRBD1